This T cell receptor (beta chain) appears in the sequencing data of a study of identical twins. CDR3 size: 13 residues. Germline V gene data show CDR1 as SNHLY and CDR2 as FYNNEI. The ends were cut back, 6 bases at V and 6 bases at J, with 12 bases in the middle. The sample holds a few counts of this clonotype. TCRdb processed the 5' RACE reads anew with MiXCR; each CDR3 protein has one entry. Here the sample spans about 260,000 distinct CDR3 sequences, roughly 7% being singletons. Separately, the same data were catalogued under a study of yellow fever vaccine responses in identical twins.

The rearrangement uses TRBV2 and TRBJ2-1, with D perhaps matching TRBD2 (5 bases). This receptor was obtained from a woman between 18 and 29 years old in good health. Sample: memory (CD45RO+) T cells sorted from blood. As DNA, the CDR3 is TGTGCCAGCAGATCAACTAGAGGCAATGAGCAGTTCTTC. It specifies CASRSTRGNEQFF.